Listed below are T cell receptor beta chains from one sample, sequenced in a study of T cells in Graves' hyperthyroidism and ophthalmopathy. TCRdb recomputed calls from the multiplex PCR reads with MiXCR, one row per CDR3 protein. The table lists a few hundred thousand distinct CDR3 sequences, about 13% of them singletons, with less than 10% in the top ten. The sequenced sample was blood. Source of these receptors: a woman aged 18-30 years with Graves' hyperthyroidism. The CDR3 runs from the conserved cysteine through the conserved F or W. The D gene is left open where the match is weak. Not every row has a clone size; where given, it reads once, few, many or a size class.

V,D,size,J,CDR3,DNA
TRBV2,TRBD2,few,TRBJ2-2,CASSETSGVLDTGELFF,TGTGCCAGCAGTGAGACTAGCGGGGTGCTTGACACCGGGGAGCTGTTTTTT
TRBV9,NA,few,TRBJ2-1,CASSVDNEQFF,TGTGCCAGCAGCGTCGACAATGAGCAGTTCTTC
TRBV28,NA,many,TRBJ1-5,CASRNRDKAGNNQPQHF,TGTGCCAGCAGGAATCGGGACAAAGCGGGGAACAATCAGCCCCAGCATTTT
TRBV12-3/TRBV12-4,NA,many,TRBJ2-1,CASSPGPSGGEQFF,TGTGCCAGCAGTCCCGGACCCTCTGGGGGTGAGCAGTTCTTC
TRBV7-8,TRBD1,NA,TRBJ2-4,CASSLVTWPGQRAKNIQYF,TGTGCCAGCAGCTTAGTAACTTGGCCGGGACAGAGAGCCAAAAACATTCAGTACTTC
TRBV6-1,TRBD1,NA,TRBJ2-2,CASGEGTGETGELFF,TGTGCCAGCGGTGAAGGGACAGGGGAAACCGGGGAGCTGTTTTTT
TRBV5-1,NA,many,TRBJ2-1,CASSLTPGGDEQFF,TGCGCCAGCAGCTTAACGCCAGGGGGGGATGAGCAGTTCTTC
TRBV20-1,NA,NA,TRBJ1-2,CSARSEYQGNYGYTF,TGCAGTGCCCGATCGGAGTACCAGGGTAACTATGGCTACACCTTC
TRBV3-1,TRBD2,many,TRBJ2-5,CASSPPSGRQETQYF,TGTGCCAGCAGCCCTCCTAGCGGGCGGCAAGAGACCCAGTACTTC
TRBV28,NA,many,TRBJ2-7,CASTTVSSYEQYF,TGTGCCAGCACGACGGTTAGCTCCTACGAGCAGTACTTC
TRBV27,NA,many,TRBJ2-3,CASSPGVDTQYF,TGTGCCAGCAGTCCAGGGGTGGATACGCAGTATTTT
TRBV2,NA,many,TRBJ2-5,CASSHSGASTRLSIKETQYF,TGTGCCAGCAGTCATTCAGGGGCGAGCACACGGCTTTCTATCAAAGAGACCCAGTACTTC
TRBV15,NA,few,TRBJ1-3,CATSSQRAGNTIYF,TGTGCCACCAGCAGCCAGCGGGCTGGAAACACCATATATTTT
TRBV6-5,NA,NA,TRBJ2-3,CASSYQDGIGGDTQYF,TGTGCCAGCAGTTACCAAGACGGCATAGGTGGAGATACGCAGTATTTT
TRBV7-2,NA,many,TRBJ2-7,CASSSASPGWSDRHEQYF,TGTGCCAGCAGCAGCGCCTCACCGGGGTGGAGCGACCGCCACGAGCAGTACTTC
TRBV11-2,TRBD2,many,TRBJ2-1,CASSSLASYNEQFF,TGTGCCAGCAGCTCACTAGCGTCCTACAATGAGCAGTTCTTC
TRBV3-1,TRBD1,NA,TRBJ2-5,CASSPRQGARAQYF,TGTGCCAGCAGCCCCAGACAGGGGGCGCGGGCCCAGTACTTC
TRBV15,TRBD1,NA,TRBJ1-2,CATSKRQGAGYTF,TGTGCCACCAGCAAGCGACAGGGGGCTGGCTACACCTTC
TRBV29-1,NA,many,TRBJ2-2,CSGGDGELFF,TGCAGCGGGGGGGACGGGGAGCTGTTTTTT
TRBV19,NA,NA,TRBJ1-5,CASSPPNSNQSQHF,TGTGCCAGTAGTCCCCCGAATAGCAATCAGTCCCAGCATTTT
TRBV12-3/TRBV12-4,TRBD1,many,TRBJ2-1,CASISASAGTGLGNEQFF,TGTGCCAGCATTTCCGCTTCCGCCGGGACAGGGTTGGGCAATGAGCAGTTCTTC
TRBV28,NA,many,TRBJ2-1,CASSLRLGTSPSNEQFF,TGTGCCAGCAGTTTACGATTAGGGACATCCCCCTCCAATGAGCAGTTCTTC
TRBV18,TRBD1,many,TRBJ1-1,CASSPVRQGGTEAFF,TGTGCCAGCTCACCAGTTCGACAGGGGGGCACTGAAGCTTTCTTT
TRBV29-1,NA,NA,TRBJ1-3,CSVERRSSGNTIYF,TGCAGCGTTGAAAGGAGAAGCTCTGGAAACACCATATATTTT
TRBV14,TRBD1,many,TRBJ1-1,CASSQAHGDSRGTEAFF,TGTGCCAGCAGCCAGGCCCACGGGGACAGTCGTGGGACTGAAGCTTTCTTT
TRBV7-8,NA,few,TRBJ1-6,CASSLSGSSSYNSPLHF,TGTGCCAGCAGCCTGTCAGGGTCGAGCTCCTATAATTCACCCCTCCACTTT
TRBV9,TRBD1,many,TRBJ2-1,CASSDHPTGGEQFF,TGTGCCAGCAGCGACCACCCGACAGGGGGTGAGCAGTTCTTC
TRBV9,NA,few,TRBJ1-6,CASSVGGMNNSPLHF,TGTGCCAGCAGCGTAGGGGGGATGAATAATTCACCCCTCCACTTT
TRBV19,TRBD1,many,TRBJ1-1,CASSPFPGQGSLGEAFF,TGTGCCAGTAGCCCTTTCCCGGGACAGGGCAGCCTCGGTGAAGCTTTCTTT
TRBV30,NA,few,TRBJ1-6,CAWSNIGTQIFNSPLHF,TGTGCCTGGAGTAACATCGGGACCCAGATATTTAATTCACCCCTCCACTTT
TRBV9,TRBD2,NA,TRBJ2-1,CASSSRAGGSYNEQFF,TGTGCCAGCAGCTCCCGAGCGGGAGGGAGTTACAATGAGCAGTTCTTC
TRBV11-2,NA,NA,TRBJ1-4,CASSTLGEKLFF,TGTGCCAGCAGCACCCTGGGGGAAAAACTGTTTTTT
TRBV7-9,NA,NA,TRBJ1-5,CASSPGTDGGNQPQHF,TGTGCCAGCAGCCCCGGGACGGATGGGGGCAATCAGCCCCAGCATTTT
TRBV20-1,TRBD1,many,TRBJ2-1,CSAPDRERAYEQFF,TGCAGTGCCCCGGACAGGGAGCGTGCGTATGAGCAGTTCTTC